This TCR beta chain came from a study of CD4 and CD8 cells across lung adenocarcinoma regions. In its sample, this clonotype ranks as large. Samples came from patients with localized non-small cell lung adenocarcinoma. TCRdb analysed the PCR reads with MiXCR anew, one entry per CDR3 protein. Of about 8,500 distinct CDR3 sequences in the sample, 40% to 50% were seen once. With V trimmed by 6 bases and J by 8 bases, 3 bases remained unmatched. There are 11 residues in the CDR3. Germline values: CDR1 MNHEY, CDR2 SVGAGI. The clonotype was recovered from a female donor with lung adenocarcinoma. The CD4 and CD8 labels of this study may be unreliable. The rearrangement uses TRBV6-5 and TRBJ1-2; TRBD1 agrees at 7 bases. Sequenced sample: CD4+ T cells from the margin of a lung tumor. The CDR3 DNA is TGTGCCAGCAGGTTGACAGGGGGCTACACCTTC. It codes for CASRLTGGYTF.